This is a list of T cell receptor beta chains from one sample in a study of blood T cells in healthy people across ages. TCRdb used MiXCR to reprocess the 5' RACE reads, holding one entry per CDR3 protein. The sample shows around 1.7 million distinct CDR3 sequences, 28% of them seen only once. The sequencing sample was made of blood. These receptors were obtained from a woman under 40 in good health. The CDR3 runs from the conserved cysteine through the conserved F or W. The order of the fields is J gene, clone size, D gene, V gene, CDR3 protein, CDR3 DNA. D genes are given only for firm matches. Size tells how often a clone was seen (once, few, many) or the class of an expanded clone, and some rows leave it out.

j_gene: TRBJ1-1
abundance: -
d_gene: -
v_gene: TRBV20-1
CDR3aa: CSALLTLNTEAFF
CDR3nt: TGCAGTGCCCTGTTGACGTTGAACACTGAAGCTTTCTTT

j_gene: TRBJ2-7
abundance: -
d_gene: -
v_gene: TRBV5-1
CDR3aa: CASSLANHGQYF
CDR3nt: TGCGCCAGCAGCTTGGCCAACCACGGGCAGTACTTC

j_gene: TRBJ2-3
abundance: -
d_gene: TRBD2
v_gene: TRBV29-1
CDR3aa: CSVAPPSGRAGTDTQYF
CDR3nt: TGCAGCGTTGCTCCGCCTAGCGGGAGGGCCGGGACAGATACGCAGTATTTT

j_gene: TRBJ1-1
abundance: few
d_gene: -
v_gene: TRBV11-1
CDR3aa: CASSPRHLDGEAFF
CDR3nt: TGTGCCAGCAGCCCTCGGCATCTTGACGGTGAAGCTTTCTTT

j_gene: TRBJ1-2
abundance: -
d_gene: -
v_gene: TRBV29-1
CDR3aa: CSVAPWDGSTNYGYTF
CDR3nt: TGCAGCGTTGCCCCCTGGGACGGCTCAACTAACTATGGCTACACCTTC

j_gene: TRBJ2-7
abundance: -
d_gene: TRBD1
v_gene: TRBV28
CDR3aa: CASSVRQGYEQYF
CDR3nt: TGTGCCAGCAGTGTCCGACAGGGGTACGAGCAGTACTTC

j_gene: TRBJ2-1
abundance: few
d_gene: TRBD2
v_gene: TRBV20-1
CDR3aa: CSARLAGASSYNEQFF
CDR3nt: TGCAGTGCTAGATTAGCGGGGGCAAGCTCCTACAATGAGCAGTTCTTC

j_gene: TRBJ2-5
abundance: many
d_gene: -
v_gene: TRBV7-2
CDR3aa: CASSFRRGEETQYF
CDR3nt: TGTGCCAGCAGCTTTAGAAGGGGAGAGGAGACCCAGTACTTC

j_gene: TRBJ2-2
abundance: -
d_gene: -
v_gene: TRBV3-1
CDR3aa: CASSLGTGTGVRFF
CDR3nt: TGTGCCAGCAGCTTGGGAACAGGAACCGGGGTGCGGTTTTTT

j_gene: TRBJ2-3
abundance: few
d_gene: TRBD1
v_gene: TRBV6-5
CDR3aa: CASSYMGQPSTDTQYF
CDR3nt: TGTGCCAGCAGTTACATGGGACAGCCTAGCACAGATACGCAGTATTTT

j_gene: TRBJ2-1
abundance: -
d_gene: TRBD2
v_gene: TRBV12-3/TRBV12-4
CDR3aa: CASSWGGRSSYGQFF
CDR3nt: TGTGCCAGCAGTTGGGGCGGGAGGTCCTCCTACGGGCAGTTCTTC

j_gene: TRBJ2-1
abundance: many
d_gene: -
v_gene: TRBV29-1
CDR3aa: CSVVYSSYNEQFF
CDR3nt: TGCAGCGTTGTTTACAGCTCCTACAATGAGCAGTTCTTC

j_gene: TRBJ2-7
abundance: few
d_gene: -
v_gene: TRBV5-1
CDR3aa: CASRERRSLFDEQYF
CDR3nt: TGCGCCAGCAGGGAAAGGCGCTCCCTCTTCGACGAGCAGTACTTC

j_gene: TRBJ1-5
abundance: many
d_gene: -
v_gene: TRBV7-2
CDR3aa: CASSSRTGNQPQHF
CDR3nt: TGTGCCAGCAGCTCCCGGACGGGCAATCAGCCCCAGCATTTT

j_gene: TRBJ2-3
abundance: -
d_gene: TRBD1
v_gene: TRBV27
CDR3aa: CASRLQGAGTDTQYF
CDR3nt: TGTGCCAGCAGATTACAGGGGGCGGGCACAGATACGCAGTATTTT